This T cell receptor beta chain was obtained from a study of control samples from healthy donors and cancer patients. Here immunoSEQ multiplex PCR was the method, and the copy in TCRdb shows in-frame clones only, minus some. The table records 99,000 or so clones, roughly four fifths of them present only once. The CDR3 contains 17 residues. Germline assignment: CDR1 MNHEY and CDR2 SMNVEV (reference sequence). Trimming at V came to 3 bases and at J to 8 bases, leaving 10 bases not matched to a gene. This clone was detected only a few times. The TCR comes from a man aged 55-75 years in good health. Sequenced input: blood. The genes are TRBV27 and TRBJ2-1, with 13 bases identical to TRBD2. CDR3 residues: CASSFDAGTSGVHEQFF. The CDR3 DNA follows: TGTGCCAGCAGTTTCGACGCCGGGACTAGCGGGGTCCATGAGCAGTTCTTC.